Shown below are 16 T cell receptor beta chains from a single sample sequenced in a study of monozygotic twins with inflammatory bowel disease. Following a re-call of the 5' RACE reads, TCRdb has one entry per CDR3 protein and lacks DNA. This sample contains around 410,000 distinct CDR3 sequences. The sequenced material came from blood. Source of these receptors: a human donor with ulcerative colitis or Crohn's disease, or a healthy co-twin of an affected twin (not recorded which).

The chain is built from TRBV5-5 and TRBJ2-2; there is no DNA to check the TCRdb D call of TRBD2. The CDR3 extends over 17 amino acids. CDR1 SGHKS and CDR2 YYEKEE come from the germline V gene (reference sequence). The CDR3 loop reads CASSSGTSGIYTGELFF. Drawing the rest from reference TRBV5-5 and TRBJ2-2, the complete variable domain is DAGVTQSPTHLIKTRGQQVTLRCSPISGHKSVSWYQQVLGQGPQFIFQYYEKEERGRGNFPDRFSARQFPNYSSELNVNALLLGDSALYLCASSSGTSGIYTGELFFGEGSRLTVL.

The V and J genes are TRBV6-6 and TRBJ2-5; TCRdb lists TRBD1, though no DNA is available to test this call. Per germline, CDR1 MNHNY and CDR2 SVGAGI (reference sequence). CDR3 length: 14 amino acids. CDR3 protein: CASSQPGGKETQYF.

J is TRBJ2-1 and V is TRBV29-1; TCRdb reports TRBD2, a call that lacks DNA to check it against. The CDR3 covers 12 residues. CDR1 and CDR2 (germline): SQVTM, ANQGSEA. The CDR3: CSVERSSGEQFF.

The chain joins TRBV28 to TRBJ1-2; TCRdb outputs TRBD1, but without DNA this stays unchecked. There are 15 residues in the CDR3. Germline V gene sequence: CDR1 MDHEN, CDR2 SYDVKM. The chain's CDR3 is CASSLGTGRNYGYTF.

The chain is built from TRBV5-5 and TRBJ2-2. CDR1 and CDR2 from the germline V gene are SGHKS and YYEKEE (reference sequence). This CDR3 spans 16 amino acids. CDR3: CASSLGPSANTGELFF.

The chain employs TRBV5-1 and TRBJ2-5. This CDR3 has 14 amino acids. Germline loops: CDR1 SGHRS, CDR2 YFSETQ. Here the CDR3 reads CASSSTMGRETQYF.

V usage is TRBV4-2 and J usage is TRBJ2-2; the TRBD1 assignment by TCRdb is unverifiable without DNA. This CDR3 has 18 amino acids. Germline values: CDR1 LGHNA, CDR2 YNFKEQ. The CDR3 loop reads CASSQSWGRATNTGELFF.

The chain couples TRBV29-1 to TRBJ2-2; TCRdb's D gene call, TRBD2, goes unchecked for lack of DNA. CDR1 and CDR2 (germline): SQVTM, ANQGSEA. The CDR3 consists of 13 residues. The CDR3 loop is CSVLRGGIGELFF.

V and J are TRBV30 and TRBJ2-7; TCRdb proposes TRBD2, but this gene call is untestable without DNA. Germline V gene sequence: CDR1 GTSNPN, CDR2 SVGIG (reference sequence). This CDR3 contains 11 residues. The CDR3: CAWSVGRGTLF.

The chain joins TRBV7-2 to TRBJ2-7; TCRdb names TRBD1, which stays unverified in the absence of DNA. Germline V gives CDR1 SGHTA, CDR2 FQGNSA. This CDR3 comprises 15 residues. CDR3 residues: CASSLRQGTAYEQYF. Variable domain in full (rest from reference TRBV7-2 and TRBJ2-7): GAGVSQSPSNKVTEKGKDVELRCDPISGHTALYWYRQSLGQGLEFLIYFQGNSAPDKSGLPSDRFSAERTGGSVSTLTIQRTQQEDSAVYLCASSLRQGTAYEQYFGPGTRLTVT.

V usage is TRBV11-2 and J usage is TRBJ2-2. Germline V gene data show CDR1 as SGHAT and CDR2 as FQNNGV. The CDR3 length is 15 residues. The CDR3 sequence: CASSSSSGKTGELFF. Variable domain in full (rest from reference TRBV11-2 and TRBJ2-2): EAGVAQSPRYKIIEKRQSVAFWCNPISGHATLYWYQQILGQGPKLLIQFQNNGVVDDSQLPKDRFSAERLKGVDSTLKIQPAKLEDSAVYLCASSSSSGKTGELFFGEGSRLTVL.

The chain recombines TRBV10-3 with TRBJ2-7; TCRdb returns TRBD2, unconfirmable since there is no DNA. Germline CDR1 ENHRY, CDR2 SYGVKD. The CDR3 has 16 residues. This CDR3 is CAISGSGTSGKYEQYF.

The chain has TRBV20-1 and TRBJ1-4; TCRdb names TRBD1, which stays unverified in the absence of DNA. Germline CDR1 reads DFQATT; CDR2 reads SNEGSKA (reference sequence). The CDR3 runs 15 residues. This chain's CDR3 is CSARGGAGTNEKLFF.

The chain employs TRBV7-6 and TRBJ2-2; TCRdb picks TRBD1, but there is no DNA to check that call. Germline CDR1 is SGHVS and CDR2 is FNYEAQ. The CDR3 extends over 17 amino acids. This chain's CDR3 is CASSSGQSLLNTGELFF. The variable domain in full, completed from reference TRBV7-6 and TRBJ2-2, reads GAGVSQSPRYKVTKRGQDVALRCDPISGHVSLYWYRQALGQGPEFLTYFNYEAQQDKSGLPNDRFSAERPEGSISTLTIQRTEQRDSAMYRCASSSGQSLLNTGELFFGEGSRLTVL.

This sequence joins TRBV5-5 and TRBJ2-7; absent DNA, TCRdb's TRBD2 call cannot be checked. Germline V gene data show CDR1 as SGHKS and CDR2 as YYEKEE (reference sequence). The CDR3 is 16 amino acids. CDR3 amino acids: CASRSDLLALSYEQHF.

V is TRBV3-1 and J is TRBJ2-1; TCRdb's D gene call, TRBD1, goes unchecked for lack of DNA. The germline V gene encodes CDR1 LGHDT and CDR2 YNNKEL (reference sequence). CDR3 size: 16 residues. The CDR3 loop reads CASSQQRGVGTNEQFF.